This T cell receptor (beta chain) is from a study of blood T cell repertoires in COVID-19. Study at large: There were acute and convalescent COVID-19 samples, and they came from the United States, Italy and Spain.

TCRdb's copy holds only in-frame clones and misses some; the assay was immunoSEQ multiplex PCR. The sample holds 200,000 to 250,000 clones, 70% to 85% seen once. There are 14 residues in the CDR3. The germline gives CDR1 SGHDT, CDR2 YYEEEE. V gave up 4 bases and J gave up 5 bases; unmatched junction bases: 2. Cohorts were determined from participant-reported clinical history. Each recovered donor of Cohort 3 presented with two negative PCRs, clearance, or symptom resolution. The chain carries TRBV5-6 and TRBJ2-4; 11 nucleotides match TRBD1. The sample consisted of PBMCs or T cells enriched from blood (not recorded which). This TCR was recovered from a man aged 60 to 69 who had recovered from COVID-19. CDR3 loop: CASSPGQGENIQYF. In nucleotides, the CDR3 is TGTGCCAGCAGCCCGGGACAGGGGGAAAACATTCAGTACTTC. Looking up the rest from reference TRBV5-6 and TRBJ2-4 gives the full variable domain: DAGVTQSPTHLIKTRGQQVTLRCSPKSGHDTVSWYQQALGQGPQFIFQYYEEEERQRGNFPDRFSGHQFPNYSSELNVNALLLGDSALYLCASSPGQGENIQYFGAGTRLSVL.